The text below deals with one T cell receptor (beta chain). These data are taken from a study of blood T cell repertoires in COVID-19. Generated by immunoSEQ multiplex PCR, the TCRdb table keeps only in-frame clones and is missing some. The profile covers 350,000 to 450,000 clones, with around 89% appearing a single time and about 1.4% taken by the ten largest. Input material: peripheral blood. The receptor's source is a woman aged 40-49 years with COVID-19, enrolled during active disease.

CDR3 bases: TGTGCCAGCAGTAGGACAGGGGTCACCTATAATTCACCCCTCCACTTT. Encoded protein: CASSRTGVTYNSPLHF. This chain uses TRBV27 with TRBJ1-6, with 9 bases lining up with TRBD1. The CDR3 has 16 residues. Germline V CDR1 and CDR2: MNHEY, SMNVEV (reference sequence). The trim removed 5 bases at V and 2 bases at J, leaving 4 bases unmatched.